This T cell receptor beta chain derives from a study of blood T cell repertoires in COVID-19. Study-wide background: Whether acute or convalescent, the COVID-19 samples came from the United States, Italy and Spain. The analysed material was cDNA or gDNA that came from T cells, B-cell-depleted T cells, or PBMCs.

Enrolled during active infection, Seattle patients were then followed longitudinally. TCRdb's copy holds only in-frame clones and misses some; the assay was immunoSEQ multiplex PCR. The repertoire consists of 85,000 to 100,000 clones, with 70% to 90% occurring once and the leading ten covering around 1.9%. V shed 4 bases and J 3 bases; nucleotides not matched to a gene: 5. The CDR3 runs 15 residues. Germline loops: CDR1 SGHDT, CDR2 YYEEEE. This TCR was sampled from a man between 45 and 60 years old with COVID-19, enrolled during active disease. The chain employs TRBV5-6 and TRBJ2-7, with 12 bases lining up with TRBD1. The sequenced material came from peripheral blood. The CDR3 sequence: CASSEGTGGFYEQYF. The CDR3 coding sequence is TGTGCCAGCAGCGAGGGGACAGGGGGCTTCTACGAGCAGTACTTC.